A single sample is the source of the 5 T cell receptor beta chains below, sequenced in a study of shared clonotypes between healthy human individuals. Clones were sequenced by immunoSEQ multiplex PCR, and TCRdb holds only the in-frame ones, with some missing. The sample lists hundreds of thousands of clones, roughly 73% occurring once. Sequencing was done on a sample of memory CD4+ T cells sorted from blood. Subset in this sample: CD45RA-negative fraction. The receptors stem from a woman between 25 and 40 years old in good health.

The chain is built from TRBV10-3 and TRBJ2-7; 10 nucleotides line up with TRBD2. V shed 3 bases and J 3 bases; nucleotides not matched to a gene: 5. CDR3 length: 15 amino acids. CDR1 ENHRY and CDR2 SYGVKD come from the germline V gene. The CDR3 DNA follows: TGTGCCATCAGTGAAAGCGGGAGGGCCCGCTACGAGCAGTACTTC. It yields the protein CAISESGRARYEQYF.

This clone was observed once. This chain connects TRBV28 to TRBJ2-1; possibly TRBD2 for D (5 bases). With 8 bases removed from V and 3 bases from J, the gap between germline ends came to 14 bases. The CDR3 contains 14 residues. CDR1 and CDR2 (germline): MDHEN, SYDVKM. The CDR3 bases are TGTGCCAGCTTGGCAGCGGCCAACTACAATGAGCAGTTCTTC. Protein: CASLAAANYNEQFF.

The chain employs TRBV5-1 and TRBJ2-2; TRBD1 might be the D (5 bases). This CDR3 has 14 amino acids. Trimming removed 6 bases at V and 2 bases at J, with 11 bases between. Germline CDR1 is SGHRS and CDR2 is YFSETQ. This chain's CDR3 is CASKGAHNTGELFF. CDR3 sequence (DNA): TGCGCCAGCAAAGGGGCCCATAACACCGGGGAGCTGTTTTTT.

This chain links TRBV19 with TRBJ2-1; D may be TRBD1 or TRBD2 (6 bases each). The CDR3 has 10 residues. V lost 10 bases and J lost 9, with 10 bases in between. Germline V lookup: CDR1 LNHDA, CDR2 SQIVND (reference sequence). In DNA form, the CDR3 reads TGTGCCACTGAGGGGGGTGAGCAGTTCTTC. This translates into CATEGGEQFF.

This clone was picked up a small number of times. The genes are TRBV30 and TRBJ1-5; TRBD1 matches 8 bases. The germline CDR1 and CDR2 sequences are GTSNPN and SVGIG (reference sequence). CDR3 length: 14 residues. After removal of 2 bases from V and 6 bases from J, the junction contained 6 bases not matched to a gene. The CDR3 sequence is CAWSYGQGSQPQHF. The DNA of the CDR3 is TGTGCCTGGAGTTATGGACAGGGCAGTCAGCCCCAGCATTTT.